This paragraph covers one TCR beta chain sequence. Other DNA sequences in this sample translate to the same CDR3. These data are taken from a study of blood T cell repertoires in COVID-19. Study details: The origin of the acute and convalescent COVID-19 samples was the United States, Italy and Spain.

The repertoire was sequenced with immunoSEQ multiplex PCR; TCRdb's copy has only in-frame clones and lacks some. The table lists fewer than 250,000 clones, around 82% of them singletons, with 2.5% to 3% in the top ten. CDR1 and CDR2 (germline): SGHRS, YFSETQ. This CDR3 contains 14 residues. V was trimmed by 0 bases and J by 2 bases, leaving 7 bases between them. Sequencing used peripheral blood. V and J are TRBV5-1 and TRBJ2-3; possibly TRBD1 for D (5 bases). The sequence derives from a man in his fifties or sixties with active or convalescent COVID-19. This CDR3 reads CASSLGQSTDTQYF. The CDR3 DNA sequence: TGCGCCAGCAGCTTGGGACAGTCCACAGATACGCAGTATTTT.